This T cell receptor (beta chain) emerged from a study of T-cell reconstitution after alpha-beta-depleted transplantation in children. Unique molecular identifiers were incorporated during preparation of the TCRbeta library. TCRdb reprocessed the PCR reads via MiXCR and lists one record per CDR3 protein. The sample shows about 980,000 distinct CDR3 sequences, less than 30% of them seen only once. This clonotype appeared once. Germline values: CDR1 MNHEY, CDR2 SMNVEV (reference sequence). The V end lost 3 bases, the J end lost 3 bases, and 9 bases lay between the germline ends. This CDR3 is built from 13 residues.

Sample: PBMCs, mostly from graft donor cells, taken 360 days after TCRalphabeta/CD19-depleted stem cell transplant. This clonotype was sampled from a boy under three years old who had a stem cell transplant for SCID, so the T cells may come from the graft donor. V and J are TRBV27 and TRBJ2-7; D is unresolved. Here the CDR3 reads CASSFGPGYEQYF. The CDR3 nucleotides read TGTGCCAGCAGTTTCGGCCCGGGCTACGAGCAGTACTTC.